The clone carrying this TCR beta chain was picked up a small number of times. TCRdb called the 5' RACE reads again in MiXCR, with one record for every CDR3 protein. The sample contains fewer than 450,000 distinct CDR3 sequences, under 5% of which appear only once. Germline V gene lookup returns CDR1 MNHEY and CDR2 SVGEGT. The CDR3 has 14 residues. V gave up 5 bases and J gave up 6 bases; unmatched junction bases: 7. This record comes from a study of T cells after yellow fever vaccination. J is TRBJ1-5 and V is TRBV6-2 or TRBV6-3, with TRBD1 identical over 7 bases. The sequencing here drew on PBMCs, taken 5 days after the yellow fever booster vaccination. This receptor was obtained from a man between 18 and 35 years old who received the YFV17D yellow fever vaccine. The CDR3 spells CASSPTGRSQPQHF. The CDR3 bases are TGTGCCAGCAGTCCGACAGGGCGAAGTCAGCCCCAGCATTTT.